The 22 T cell receptor beta chains reported below all come from one sample, sequenced in a study of lymphopenia after photon versus proton radiotherapy. Sequenced by immunoSEQ multiplex PCR; TCRdb stores in-frame clones only, minus some. The sample holds around 30,000 clones, around nine tenths seen once. The source material was peripheral blood, sampled from a patient treated with proton-based radiotherapy. The receptors were sampled from a woman aged 55-69 years with cholangiocarcinoma. Some clones in this sample may be carry-over from other donors' samples.

This rearrangement joins TRBV5-4 to TRBJ2-1, with 10 bases that match TRBD2. The CDR3 length is 14 residues. V shed 1 base and J 10 bases; nucleotides not matched to a gene: 5. Per the germline V gene, CDR1 is SGHNT and CDR2 is YYREEE (reference sequence). The CDR3 is CASSLLAGEGEQFF. CDR3 in DNA: TGTGCCAGCAGCTTGCTAGCGGGAGAGGGGGAGCAGTTCTTC.

This chain links TRBV27 with TRBJ1-2, with D maybe TRBD1 (6 bases). Germline values: CDR1 MNHEY, CDR2 SMNVEV (reference sequence). This CDR3 region has 14 residues. Between the trimmed V and J ends, which lost 5 bases and 4 bases, there was a span of 14 bases. CDR3 loop: CASSTKGGAYGYTF. In DNA, the CDR3 is TGTGCCAGCAGTACAAAAGGGGGGGCCTATGGCTACACCTTC.

The rearrangement joins TRBV6-5 to TRBJ2-5, with 8 bases fitting TRBD1. Germline CDR1 is MNHEY and CDR2 is SVGAGI. With 2 bases clipped from V and 2 bases from J, the junction kept 4 bases outside the gene matches. This CDR3 has 15 residues. The CDR3 protein is CASSYRYRGQETQYF. DNA of the CDR3: TGTGCCAGCAGTTACCGATACAGGGGGCAAGAGACCCAGTACTTC.

V and J are TRBV25-1 and TRBJ2-1; a weak D match, TRBD1 (5 bases). This CDR3 has 14 amino acids. V was clipped by 6 bases and J by 1 base, with 10 bases between them. Germline V gene sequence: CDR1 MGHDK, CDR2 SYGVNS. The CDR3: CASRGRGSYNEQFF. The CDR3 bases are TGTGCCAGCAGGGGGCGCGGATCCTACAATGAGCAGTTCTTC.

The chain combines TRBV7-3 with TRBJ2-7; D remains ambiguous. Germline V gene lookup returns CDR1 SGHTA and CDR2 FQGTGA. This CDR3 comprises 13 residues. V was trimmed by 0 bases and J by 6 bases, leaving 9 bases between them. The CDR3 spells CASSLTGAREQYF. For the CDR3, the DNA is TGTGCCAGCAGCTTAACGGGCGCCCGCGAGCAGTACTTC.

The CDR3: CASSPQGASSYNSPLHF. The DNA for the CDR3 is TGTGCCAGCAGCCCACAGGGGGCGAGCTCCTATAATTCACCCCTCCACTTT. The chain carries TRBV11-2 and TRBJ1-6; 9 bases agree with TRBD1. CDR3 length equals 17 residues. Germline CDR1 is SGHAT and CDR2 is FQNNGV. The junction had 5 bases not matched to a gene; V was cut back by 5 bases and J by 0 bases.

The V and J genes are TRBV28 and TRBJ1-1, with a tentative D call TRBD1 (5 bases). The CDR3 is 15 residues long. CDR1 is MDHEN and CDR2 is SYDVKM in the germline V gene. V shed 5 bases and J shed 4 bases, with 17 bases lying between them. The CDR3 spells CASSPNRRRSTEAFF. CDR3 nucleotide sequence: TGTGCCAGCAGTCCGAACAGGCGAAGGTCCACTGAAGCTTTCTTT.

On this clone: At one of its ends the junction is not consistent with the germline gene, which may arise from a read error. V and J are TRBV5-4 and TRBJ2-3; 8 bases map to TRBD1. This CDR3 spans 16 amino acids. Per germline, CDR1 SGHNT and CDR2 YYREEE (reference sequence). The CDR3 DNA reads as TGTGCCGGCAGCTTGGCGAGGGGACAGGAGACAGATACGCAGTATTTT. Translating it yields CAGSLARGQETDTQYF.

V and J are TRBV5-1 and TRBJ2-3, with TRBD2 as a possible D gene (5 bases). CDR1 is SGHRS and CDR2 is YFSETQ in the germline V gene. This CDR3 contains 15 residues. Trimming shortened V by 4 bases and J by 4 bases, and 16 bases separated the two germline ends. In nucleotides, the CDR3 is TGCGCCAGCAGCCTGTCTAGCCCACCCGCAGATACGCAGTATTTT. Translating it yields CASSLSSPPADTQYF.

This clone was observed a single time. At one boundary the junction diverges from the germline segment, which might be a read error. The V call is TRBV27, the J call TRBJ2-3; no firm D call. This CDR3 is built from 14 residues. Looked up from germline, CDR1 is MNHEY and CDR2 is SMNVEV (reference sequence). CDR3 amino acids: CASSSPTLTDAQYF. The CDR3 region has the DNA TGTGCCAGCAGTTCCCCGACCCTCACAGATGCGCAGTATTTT.

This clone was seen only once. The chain has TRBV27 and TRBJ2-7, with TRBD1 identical over 7 bases. This CDR3 has 14 residues. The germline V gene has CDR1 MNHEY and CDR2 SMNVEV (reference sequence). Trimming at V came to 7 bases and at J to 2 bases, leaving 8 bases not matched to a gene. The CDR3 bases are TGTGCCAGCAACCGACAGGGAGTCCCCTACGAGCAGTACTTC. Amino acid sequence: CASNRQGVPYEQYF.

This sequence joins TRBV18 and TRBJ2-7; TRBD2 is a possible D gene (6 bases). The CDR3 spans 14 residues. V was trimmed by 1 base and J by 2 bases, leaving 9 bases between them. Germline values: CDR1 KGHSH, CDR2 LQKENI. CDR3 nucleotides: TGTGCCAGCTCACCACGCGGGGACGCCTACGAGCAGTACTTC. It encodes CASSPRGDAYEQYF.

The V and J genes are TRBV28 and TRBJ1-5, with TRBD1 identical over 7 bases. The germline V gene encodes CDR1 MDHEN and CDR2 SYDVKM. The CDR3 runs to 14 residues. Trimming at V came to 5 bases and at J to 6 bases, leaving 7 bases not matched to a gene. Here the CDR3 reads CASSGQAARQPQHF. The DNA of the CDR3 is TGTGCCAGCAGTGGACAGGCGGCGCGTCAGCCCCAGCATTTT.

This chain connects TRBV25-1 to TRBJ2-3, with D perhaps TRBD1 or TRBD2 (5 bases each). Trimming took 3 bases from V and 0 from J, leaving 16 bases between them. Germline CDR1 reads MGHDK; CDR2 reads SYGVNS. The CDR3 extends over 17 amino acids. The CDR3 DNA sequence: TGTGCCAGCAGTGAGGGTGTGGGGACGAGTAGCACAGATACGCAGTATTTT. Protein: CASSEGVGTSSTDTQYF.

The rearrangement uses TRBV11-3 and TRBJ2-1; TRBD2 agrees at 9 bases. Germline lookup yields CDR1 SGHNT and CDR2 YENEEA. The CDR3 has 15 amino acids. J lost 6 bases, V lost 6 bases, and 9 bases had no gene match. CDR3 bases: TGTGCCAGCAGTCCTCCGGGACTAGCATCCAATGAGCAGTTCTTC. This sequence encodes CASSPPGLASNEQFF.

The count of this clone is one. The J gene is TRBJ1-5, the V gene TRBV7-2; unclear D gene. The V end was cut by 3 bases, the J end by 12 bases, with 12 bases between. The CDR3 runs to 12 residues. Germline V CDR1 and CDR2: SGHTA, FQGNSA. In nucleotides, the CDR3 is TGTGCCAGCAGCTTGTGGGGAGGCGGCCAGCATTTT. This translates into CASSLWGGGQHF.

This chain joins TRBV5-4 and TRBJ1-1; TRBD1 aligns across 7 bases. CDR1 and CDR2 (germline): SGHNT, YYREEE (reference sequence). J gave up 1 base and V 4 bases, and 7 bases lay outside the gene matches. CDR3 length: 15 residues. The CDR3 sequence: CASSRIDRENTEAFF. Written as DNA, the CDR3 is TGTGCCAGCAGCCGGATCGACAGGGAGAACACTGAAGCTTTCTTT.

The chain employs TRBV13 and TRBJ1-1, with D possibly TRBD1 on 5 matching bases. The CDR3 covers 15 residues. Germline values: CDR1 PRHDT, CDR2 FYEKMQ (reference sequence). V shed 0 bases and J shed 2 bases, with 10 bases lying between them. The CDR3 DNA reads TGTGCCAGCAGCTTAGGGTCTGGGGGAAACACTGAAGCTTTCTTT. Its protein product is CASSLGSGGNTEAFF.

The chain couples TRBV5-1 to TRBJ1-1; D ambiguous. Germline CDR1 reads SGHRS; CDR2 reads YFSETQ. The CDR3 runs to 14 residues. The V and J ends lost 0 bases and 0 bases respectively, with 6 bases between them. The CDR3 sequence: CASSLVSMNTEAFF. The CDR3 DNA sequence: TGCGCCAGCAGCTTGGTTAGCATGAACACTGAAGCTTTCTTT.

The genes are TRBV9 and TRBJ2-2, with D possibly called TRBD1 or TRBD2 (5 bases each). The V end lost 6 bases, the J end lost 8 bases, and 14 bases lay between the germline ends. Germline V lookup: CDR1 SGDLS, CDR2 YYNGEE. This CDR3 region has 13 residues. CDR3 sequence reads: CASTVGTHGELFF. As DNA, the CDR3 is TGTGCCAGCACCGTTGGGACCCATGGGGAGCTGTTTTTT.

The rearrangement joins TRBV29-1 to TRBJ1-2; 7 bases agree with TRBD1. This CDR3 has 13 residues. Germline assignment: CDR1 SQVTM and CDR2 ANQGSEA. Trimming removed 5 bases from V and 3 bases from J; junction bases left unmatched: 6. The CDR3 region has the DNA TGCAGCGTTCACTCCGGGACAGACTATGGCTACACCTTC. It is translated as CSVHSGTDYGYTF.

This chain uses TRBV9 with TRBJ2-2; TRBD1 or TRBD2 may be the D gene (6 bases each). V lost 6 bases, J lost 0 bases, and 12 bases lay in between. This CDR3 has 15 residues. CDR1 and CDR2 (germline): SGDLS, YYNGEE. The CDR3: CASTIGGSNTGELFF. For the CDR3, the DNA is TGTGCCAGCACCATCGGGGGCTCGAACACCGGGGAGCTGTTTTTT.